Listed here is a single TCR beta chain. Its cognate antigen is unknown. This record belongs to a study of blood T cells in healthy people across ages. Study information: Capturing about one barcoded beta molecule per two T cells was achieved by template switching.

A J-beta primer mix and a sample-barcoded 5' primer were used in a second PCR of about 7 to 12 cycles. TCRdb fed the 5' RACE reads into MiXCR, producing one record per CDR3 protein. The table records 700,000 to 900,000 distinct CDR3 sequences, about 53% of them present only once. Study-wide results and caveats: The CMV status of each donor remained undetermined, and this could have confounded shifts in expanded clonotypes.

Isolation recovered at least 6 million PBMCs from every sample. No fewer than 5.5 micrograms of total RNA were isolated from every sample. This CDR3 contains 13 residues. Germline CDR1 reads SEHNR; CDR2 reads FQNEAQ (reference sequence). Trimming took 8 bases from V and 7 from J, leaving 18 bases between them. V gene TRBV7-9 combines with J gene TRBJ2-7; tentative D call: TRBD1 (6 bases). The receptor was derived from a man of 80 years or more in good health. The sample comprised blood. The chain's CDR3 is CASGTLVVYEQYF. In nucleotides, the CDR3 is TGTGCCAGCGGGACACTAGTTGTCTATGAGCAGTACTTC.